The TCR beta chain described here comes from a study of Ad26.COV2.S vaccination and SARS-CoV-2 variants. As for treatment: roughly 19 received Ad26.COV2.S at low or high dose, single or two shots; about 5 received placebo; per-sample allocation not given. Each sample was drawn 63 days after the first injection (of vaccine or placebo). Sequencing used immunoSEQ multiplex PCR; TCRdb keeps in-frame clones, though not all of them. Of around 450,000 clones in the sample, about 90% were seen once. Per the germline V gene, CDR1 is SEHNR and CDR2 is FQNEAQ (reference sequence). The CDR3 has 12 residues. V was trimmed by 5 bases and J by 0 bases, leaving 5 bases between them.

The specimen comprised peripheral blood, sampled in a trial of Ad26.COV2.S vaccine versus placebo. The rearrangement uses TRBV7-9 and TRBJ2-7; D unclear. The sequence derives from a person between 18 and 65 years old who received the Ad26.COV2.S COVID-19 vaccine or a placebo. The CDR3 is CASSGDSYEQYF. In DNA, the CDR3 is TGTGCCAGCAGCGGGGACTCCTACGAGCAGTACTTC.